These 26 T cell receptor beta chains were all obtained from the same sample, sequenced in a study of T-cell reconstitution after alpha-beta-depleted transplantation in children. Preparation of the TCRbeta library used unique molecular identifiers. Each CDR3 protein gets one entry after TCRdb re-called the PCR reads with MiXCR. The table lists 300,000 to 400,000 distinct CDR3 sequences, roughly 15% of them singletons. The sample was PBMCs, mostly from graft donor cells, taken 360 days after TCRalphabeta/CD19-depleted stem cell transplant. These receptors came from a male patient aged 2-10 years who had a stem cell transplant for acute lymphoblastic leukemia, so the T cells may come from the graft donor.

The sample holds many counts of this clonotype. This chain joins TRBV29-1 and TRBJ2-7, with 8 bases that match TRBD1. V lost 1 base and J lost 5; bases outside the gene matches: 4. The germline V gene encodes CDR1 SQVTM and CDR2 ANQGSEA. The CDR3 sequence is 13 residues long. For the CDR3, the DNA is TGCAGCGTTGAAGCAGGACAGGGCAACGAGCAGTACTTC. This gives the protein CSVEAGQGNEQYF.

V is TRBV20-1 and J is TRBJ2-5, with 13 nucleotides matching TRBD2. V lost 0 bases, J lost 5 bases, and 24 bases stayed unmatched. The CDR3 is 22 residues long. The V gene's germline CDR1 is DFQATT and CDR2 SNEGSKA (reference sequence). The CDR3 DNA is TGCAGTGCTAGAGATCTTAGGACTAGCGGGAGCCCGGAGAGGGCCTCGTGGGAGACCCAGTACTTC. This encodes CSARDLRTSGSPERASWETQYF.

This clonotype has a count of ten or more. This chain uses TRBV14 with TRBJ2-1; 11 bases line up with TRBD2. V dropped 3 bases and J dropped 5; count of bases not matched to a gene: 6. The CDR3 runs 16 residues. Germline loops: CDR1 SGHDN, CDR2 FVKESK. CDR3 in amino acids: CASSHFRLAGNNEQFF. The CDR3 nucleotides read TGTGCCAGCAGCCATTTTCGACTAGCGGGGAACAATGAGCAGTTCTTC. The variable domain in full, completed from reference TRBV14 and TRBJ2-1, reads EAGVTQFPSHSVIEKGQTVTLRCDPISGHDNLYWYRRVMGKEIKFLLHFVKESKQDESGMPNNRFLAERTGGTYSTLKVQPAELEDSGVYFCASSHFRLAGNNEQFFGPGTRLTVL.

The V gene is TRBV7-2, the J gene TRBJ2-7; D ambiguous. V lost 2 bases and J 3 bases, leaving 17 bases between the germline ends. This CDR3 has 16 amino acids. Germline assignment: CDR1 SGHTA and CDR2 FQGNSA. The DNA for the CDR3 is TGTGCCAGCAGCTTATCCTCTACACCTCCCTTCTACGAGCAGTACTTC. Residues: CASSLSSTPPFYEQYF.

The rearrangement links TRBV12-3 or TRBV12-4 to TRBJ2-3; perhaps D is TRBD1 or TRBD2 (6 bases each). The CDR3 loop spans 12 amino acids. V lost 6 bases and J 8 bases, leaving 12 bases between the germline ends. CDR3 loop: CASSLEGGTQYF. The CDR3 bases are TGTGCCAGCAGCCTAGAGGGGGGTACGCAGTATTTT.

This clonotype was seen a few times. The V and J genes are TRBV6-5 and TRBJ2-3, with D tentatively TRBD1 or TRBD2 (6 bases each). This CDR3 is 16 amino acids long. Germline lookup yields CDR1 MNHEY and CDR2 SVGAGI. The V end lost 2 bases, the J end lost 2 bases, and 14 bases lay between the germline ends. CDR3 in amino acids: CASSYAPGAPTDTQYF. In DNA form, the CDR3 reads TGTGCCAGCAGTTACGCCCCGGGGGCCCCCACAGATACGCAGTATTTT.

This clonotype was counted a few times. The chain combines TRBV20-1 with TRBJ1-5, with 7 nucleotides matching TRBD1. The V gene's germline CDR1 is DFQATT and CDR2 SNEGSKA (reference sequence). The junction had 11 bases not matched to a gene; V was cut back by 3 bases and J by 0 bases. The CDR3 length is 17 residues. CDR3 sequence reads: CSARTGRTQYSNQPQHF. The CDR3 nucleotides are TGCAGTGCTAGGACAGGGCGCACACAATATAGCAATCAGCCCCAGCATTTT.

This clonotype has a count of ten or more. DNA for the CDR3: TGTGCCAGCAGTTGGGGTAGCGGGAGGGCCCAAGAGACCCAGTACTTC. Amino acids: CASSWGSGRAQETQYF. J is TRBJ2-5 and V is TRBV12-3 or TRBV12-4; 11 bases map to TRBD2. The CDR3 is 16 amino acids. V shed 4 bases, J shed 1 base, and the junction held 5 bases outside the gene matches.

This clonotype was detected ten times or more. The J gene is TRBJ2-7, the V gene TRBV5-1, with TRBD1 as a possible D gene (6 bases). V shed 0 bases and J shed 4 bases, with 20 bases lying between them. CDR1 and CDR2 (germline): SGHRS, YFSETQ. This CDR3 comprises 17 residues. The CDR3 nucleotides read TGCGCCAGCAGCTTGGATGCCTCAGGGGTAGGAGGTTACGAGCAGTACTTC. Translating gives CASSLDASGVGGYEQYF.

V gene TRBV7-8 combines with J gene TRBJ1-2; unclear D gene. The CDR3 spans 13 residues. Trimming removed 9 bases from V and 3 bases from J, with 14 bases in between. The V gene's germline CDR1 is SGHVS and CDR2 FQNEAQ. CDR3 DNA sequence: TGTGCCAGTTCCCTGGAGAGGGACTATGGCTACACCTTC. This sequence encodes CASSLERDYGYTF.

This clonotype showed up just a few times. The CDR3 loop reads CASSHRTGGWVTDTQYF. CDR3 bases: TGTGCCAGCAGCCACAGGACAGGGGGCTGGGTCACAGATACGCAGTATTTT. This rearrangement joins TRBV7-2 to TRBJ2-3, with 11 bases identical to TRBD1. Germline CDR1 reads SGHTA; CDR2 reads FQGNSA. Unmatched junction bases numbered 9, after V lost 5 bases and J lost 2 bases. The CDR3 has 17 amino acids.

The rearrangement links TRBV2 to TRBJ2-3; TRBD2 agrees at 11 bases. The CDR3 runs 15 residues. Germline V gives CDR1 SNHLY, CDR2 FYNNEI. Trimming took 4 bases from V and 4 from J; bases not matched to a gene: 4. CDR3 residues: CASSVLAGGPDTQYF. In nucleotides, the CDR3 is TGTGCCAGCAGTGTTTTAGCGGGAGGGCCAGATACGCAGTATTTT.

This clonotype was seen once. This chain connects TRBV19 to TRBJ2-2; D possibly corresponds to TRBD2 (6 bases). V lost 6 bases and J 1 base, leaving 9 bases between the germline ends. Per the germline V gene, CDR1 is LNHDA and CDR2 is SQIVND (reference sequence). The CDR3 loop spans 14 amino acids. The CDR3 sequence: CASRGSGNTGELFF. CDR3 bases: TGTGCCAGTAGGGGTAGCGGGAACACCGGGGAGCTGTTTTTT.

The chain combines TRBV11-2 with TRBJ2-1; the D is unclear. The germline V and J ends were trimmed by 4 bases and 6 bases, with 7 bases remaining between them. Germline assignment: CDR1 SGHAT and CDR2 FQNNGV. The length of the CDR3 is 12 residues. The chain's CDR3 is CASSWASNEQFF. In nucleotides, the CDR3 is TGTGCCAGCAGCTGGGCTTCCAATGAGCAGTTCTTC.

This chain connects TRBV11-1 to TRBJ2-5; D tentatively fits TRBD1 or TRBD2 (5 bases each). Trimming cost V 2 bases and J 5 bases, with 21 bases left between them. Germline V lookup: CDR1 SGHAT, CDR2 FQDESV (reference sequence). The CDR3 sequence is 17 residues long. The DNA of the CDR3 is TGTGCCAGCAGCTTACGGGGCAGGTGGCAGGAAAAGGAGACCCAGTACTTC. It is translated as CASSLRGRWQEKETQYF.

The gene calls are TRBV28 and TRBJ2-3; D is possibly TRBD1 (5 bases). This CDR3 is built from 14 residues. CDR1 is MDHEN and CDR2 is SYDVKM in the germline V gene. Between the trimmed V and J ends, which lost 4 bases and 1 base, there was a span of 9 bases. CDR3 amino acids: CASSSTVRTDTQYF. The CDR3 DNA sequence: TGTGCCAGCAGTTCGACAGTTCGCACAGATACGCAGTATTTT.

This clonotype has ten or more counts. J is TRBJ2-1 and V is TRBV6-5; no firm D call. The CDR3 has 13 amino acids. Germline CDR1 and CDR2: MNHEY and SVGAGI. V dropped 4 bases and J dropped 4 bases, with 8 bases sitting between them. In DNA, the CDR3 is TGTGCCAGCAGTTCCCCTCGATACAATGAGCAGTTCTTC. Translating it yields CASSSPRYNEQFF.

The chain uses TRBV6-1 and TRBJ2-3; D is unclear. The germline V and J ends were trimmed by 4 bases and 4 bases, with 12 bases remaining between them. Germline lookup yields CDR1 MNHNS and CDR2 SASEGT. There are 14 residues in the CDR3. DNA for the CDR3: TGTGCCAGCAGTGGGGCTAGTCGGGCAGATACGCAGTATTTT. Its protein is CASSGASRADTQYF.

As to this clonotype: One end of the junction does not line up with germline, which may come from a read error. V is TRBV7-9 and J is TRBJ2-1; D is possibly TRBD1 (6 bases). CDR3 length: 16 amino acids. CDR1 and CDR2 (germline): SEHNR, FQNEAQ (reference sequence). Here the CDR3 DNA reads TGTGCCAGCAGTCCTCGAGGTATGGGGGCTAACAAAGAGCAGTTCTTC. Translation: CASSPRGMGANKEQFF.

This clonotype has only a few counts. This chain joins TRBV5-1 and TRBJ2-7, with D perhaps TRBD1 or TRBD2 (5 bases each). Germline V gene lookup returns CDR1 SGHRS and CDR2 YFSETQ. This CDR3 has 15 residues. V lost 5 bases and J lost 2, with 17 bases in between. Here the CDR3 DNA reads TGCGCCAGCAGGTCCACCCGGGGCTCGACCTACGAGCAGTACTTC. Translation: CASRSTRGSTYEQYF.

In this sample, this clonotype turned up a few times. The chain uses TRBV29-1 and TRBJ2-3; D is tentatively TRBD1 or TRBD2 (7 bases each). The germline V gene has CDR1 SQVTM and CDR2 ANQGSEA. V was trimmed by 7 bases and J by 0 bases, leaving 14 bases between them. The CDR3 has 14 residues. This CDR3 is CSGEGTASTDTQYF. The CDR3 nucleotides read TGCAGCGGGGAGGGGACAGCTAGCACAGATACGCAGTATTTT.

This clonotype was counted only a few times. V is TRBV4-1 and J is TRBJ2-7; D gene ambiguous. CDR1 is MGHRA, CDR2 YSYEKL, per germline. The length of the CDR3 is 13 residues. Trimming pared 0 bases from V and 6 bases from J, leaving 9 bases between. The CDR3, as DNA: TGCGCCAGCAGCCAAGATAACCAGATCGAGCAGTACTTC. Amino acids: CASSQDNQIEQYF.

This clonotype appeared many times. J is TRBJ1-1 and V is TRBV11-2; D might be TRBD1 (5 bases). This CDR3 has 16 residues. V was trimmed by 0 bases and J by 10 bases, leaving 21 bases between them. Germline CDR1 and CDR2: SGHAT and FQNNGV. The CDR3 here is CASSLDLTGTHLRAFF. The DNA for the CDR3 is TGTGCCAGCAGCTTAGATCTAACCGGGACCCATCTGAGAGCTTTCTTT.

This clonotype was observed a few times. The V and J genes are TRBV10-3 and TRBJ2-3; D gene uncertain. This CDR3 comprises 12 residues. Between the trimmed V and J ends, which lost 10 bases and 6 bases, there was a span of 14 bases. In germline, CDR1 is ENHRY, CDR2 SYGVKD. The CDR3 protein is CATAVSSDTQYF. Here the CDR3 DNA reads TGTGCCACGGCCGTTAGCTCCGATACGCAGTATTTT.

This clonotype was counted between two and nine times. The rearrangement joins TRBV4-3 to TRBJ1-4; tentatively, D is TRBD1 (6 bases). V dropped 7 bases and J dropped 4 bases, with 22 bases sitting between them. This CDR3 spans 17 amino acids. CDR1 LGHNA and CDR2 YSLEER come from the germline V gene. CDR3 region: CASTRGRGSSVNEKLFF. CDR3 DNA sequence: TGCGCCAGCACAAGGGGGAGGGGATCGAGCGTTAATGAAAAACTGTTTTTT.

This clonotype was picked up many times. The gene calls are TRBV10-3 and TRBJ1-3; TRBD1 agrees at 7 bases. The J segment lost 5 bases and the V segment lost 7 bases, leaving 5 bases of the junction unmatched. CDR1 ENHRY and CDR2 SYGVKD come from the germline V gene. The CDR3 consists of 13 residues. The chain's CDR3 is CAITRDRRNTIYF. The CDR3 nucleotides read TGTGCCATCACCCGGGACAGAAGAAACACCATATATTTT.